This T cell receptor beta chain originates from a study of shared clonotypes between healthy human individuals. V lost 0 bases and J 4 bases, leaving 17 bases between the germline ends. The CDR3 has 17 residues. In germline, CDR1 is SGHTS, CDR2 YDEGEE. Donation came from healthy HIV-negative adults that had no recent acute infections or vaccinations. Produced via immunoSEQ multiplex PCR; TCRdb's table is partial and in-frame only. This sample carries approximately 500,000 clones, 96% of them seen once, and the ten largest clones take 0.06%. The TCR sequence derives from a young woman in good health. The V call is TRBV5-8, the J call TRBJ1-3, with D possibly TRBD1 on 6 matching bases. Sequencing was done on a sample of naive CD4+ T cells sorted from blood. As to subset: CD45RA+ positively selected. The CDR3 DNA follows: TGTGCCAGCAGCTTGGCGGATCGGGGGGCAGCCGGAAACACCATATATTTT. It yields the protein CASSLADRGAAGNTIYF.